Listed below are T cell receptor beta chains from one sample, sequenced in a study of cytomegalovirus exposure and HLA in healthy donors. The method was immunoSEQ multiplex PCR; TCRdb's version includes in-frame clones alone and lacks a portion of them. The table lists some 130,000 clones, around three quarters of them singletons. Sequenced input: PBMCs. These receptors all come from a middle-aged man in good health and CMV-seropositive. The CDR3 runs from the conserved cysteine through the conserved F or W. A D gene is named only where the DNA matches it firmly. Clone size is stated in some rows and not others, as once, few, many or a class when expanded.

j_gene | d_gene | len | v_gene | abundance | CDR3aa | CDR3nt
TRBJ1-5 | . | 15 | TRBV5-8 | . | CASSLRVYSNQPQHF | TGTGCCAGCAGCTTGAGAGTCTATAGCAATCAGCCCCAGCATTTT
TRBJ1-5 | TRBD1 | 16 | TRBV28 | . | CASSSPLDRPPQPQHF | TGTGCCAGCAGTTCCCCCTTGGACAGGCCTCCTCAGCCCCAGCATTTT
TRBJ1-3 | TRBD1 | 14 | TRBV27 | . | CASSPQGGGNTIYF | TGTGCCAGCAGTCCCCAGGGGGGTGGAAACACCATATATTTT
TRBJ1-3 | TRBD1 | 15 | TRBV18 | . | CASSPGQSSGNTIYF | TGTGCCAGCTCTCCGGGACAGAGCTCTGGAAACACCATATATTTT
TRBJ1-5 | . | 12 | TRBV10-1 | . | CASRSLNQPQHF | TGCGCCAGCAGGAGCCTGAATCAGCCCCAGCATTTT
TRBJ2-2 | . | 16 | TRBV5-1 | . | CASSLQVGGNTGELFF | TGCGCCAGCAGCTTGCAAGTCGGGGGGAACACCGGGGAGCTGTTTTTT
TRBJ1-1 | . | 14 | TRBV11-1 | few | CASSLGQGMAEAFF | TGTGCCAGCAGCTTGGGCCAGGGGATGGCTGAAGCTTTCTTT
TRBJ2-3 | TRBD1 | 15 | TRBV10-1 | . | CASSDGTVGTDTQYF | TGCGCCAGCAGTGACGGGACAGTAGGCACAGATACGCAGTATTTT
TRBJ2-3 | . | 16 | TRBV13 | . | CASSLASAESTDTQYF | TGTGCCAGCAGCTTGGCGTCGGCGGAGAGCACAGATACGCAGTATTTT
TRBJ1-1 | . | 11 | TRBV28 | once | CASVGVAEAFF | TGTGCCAGCGTGGGAGTGGCTGAAGCTTTCTTT
TRBJ2-1 | TRBD1 | 15 | TRBV7-3 | . | CASSLRTGSYNEQFF | TGTGCCAGCAGCTTAAGGACAGGCTCCTACAATGAGCAGTTCTTC
TRBJ1-1 | TRBD1 | 16 | TRBV6-1 | . | CASSEESDRGNTEAFF | TGTGCCAGCAGTGAAGAGTCGGACAGGGGAAACACTGAAGCTTTCTTT
TRBJ1-5 | TRBD1 | 16 | TRBV28 | once | CASSKHRGRADQPQHF | TGTGCCAGCAGCAAACACAGGGGGCGGGCGGATCAGCCCCAGCATTTT
TRBJ2-3 | TRBD1 | 14 | TRBV27 | . | CASSWQGAVDTQYF | TGTGCCAGCAGTTGGCAGGGGGCTGTGGATACGCAGTATTTT